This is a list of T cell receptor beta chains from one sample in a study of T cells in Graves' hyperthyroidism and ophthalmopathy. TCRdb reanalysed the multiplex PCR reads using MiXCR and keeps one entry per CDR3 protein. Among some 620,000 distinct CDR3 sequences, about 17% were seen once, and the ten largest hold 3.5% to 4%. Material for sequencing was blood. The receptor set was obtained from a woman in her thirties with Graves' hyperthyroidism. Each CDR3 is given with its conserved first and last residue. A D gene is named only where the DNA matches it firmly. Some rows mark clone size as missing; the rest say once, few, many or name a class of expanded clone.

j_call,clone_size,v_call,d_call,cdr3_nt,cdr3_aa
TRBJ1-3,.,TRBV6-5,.,TGTGCCAGCAGTTATAAGGGCGTCGCTGGAAACACCATATATTTT,CASSYKGVAGNTIYF
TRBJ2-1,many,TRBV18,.,TGTGCCAGCCACGGGGTGCAGGATGAGCAGTTCTTC,CASHGVQDEQFF
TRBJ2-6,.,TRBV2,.,TGTGCCAGCATGTGGTCGGCAGCCTCTGGGGCCAACGTCCTGACTTTC,CASMWSAASGANVLTF
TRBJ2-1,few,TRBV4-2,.,TGTGCCAGCAGCCCCGAAGCGAGGGCACAGTACAATGAGCAGTTCTTC,CASSPEARAQYNEQFF
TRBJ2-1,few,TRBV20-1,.,TGCAGTGCTAGAGGTACAGGGACCCCCTACAATGAGCAGTTCTTC,CSARGTGTPYNEQFF
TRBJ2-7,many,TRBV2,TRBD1,TGTGCCAGTACCCGGGACAGGGGTACCGACGAGCAGTACTTC,CASTRDRGTDEQYF
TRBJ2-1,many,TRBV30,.,TGTGCCTGGAGTGCCGGGACCCCCTCCTACAATGAGCAGTTCTTC,CAWSAGTPSYNEQFF
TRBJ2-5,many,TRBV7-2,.,TGTGCCAGCAGCCTCCTCGGGGTTTTGGAGACCCAGTACTTC,CASSLLGVLETQYF
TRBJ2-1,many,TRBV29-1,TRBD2,TGCAGCGTTGAAGGCATTAGCGGGAGTCCCCGCAATGAGCAGTTCTTC,CSVEGISGSPRNEQFF
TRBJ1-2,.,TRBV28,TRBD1,TGTGCCAGCAGCCCGCGGACAGGGTCTAACTATGGCTACACCTTC,CASSPRTGSNYGYTF